This TCR beta chain derives from a study of PD-L1 blockade in urothelial cancer. Study overall: Every 3 weeks, patients received intravenous atezolizumab 1,200 mg, beginning 2014. Blood analyses occurred 3 weeks (second dose) and 6 weeks post treatment start. Study patients had been treated with 0 to 3 previous chemotherapy regimens.

In each PCR, synthetic TCR analog templates were spiked in. Generated by immunoSEQ multiplex PCR, the TCRdb table keeps only in-frame clones and is missing some. The sample lists tens of thousands of clones, around nine tenths occurring once. As to time point: peripheral blood 6 weeks after treatment start. CDR1 and CDR2 (germline): SGHTA, FQGTGA. V lost 5 bases and J 0 bases, leaving 13 bases between the germline ends. The CDR3 is 15 amino acids. The V gene is TRBV7-3, the J gene TRBJ1-1, with D tentatively TRBD1 (5 bases). The sample here was PBMCs, taken around atezolizumab (anti-PD-L1) treatment. The sequence was collected from a woman aged 55-69 years with urothelial cancer. The CDR3 DNA reads as TGTGCCAGCAGCCCTAGCGGGGGAATGAACACTGAAGCTTTCTTT. It encodes CASSPSGGMNTEAFF.